The rows below give T cell receptor beta chains drawn from one sample of a study of Graves' ophthalmopathy and Graves' hyperthyroidism. TCRdb used MiXCR to reprocess the multiplex PCR reads, holding one entry per CDR3 protein. This sample has approximately 640,000 distinct CDR3 sequences; more than 40% occur once, and the top ten carry 3.3%. The specimen was peripheral blood. The receptors come from an adult man with Graves' ophthalmopathy. Both conserved end residues are trimmed from each CDR3.

TRBJ2-1,TRBV7-8,ASSTTNEQF
TRBJ2-2,TRBV7-9,ASSLQGTGNTGELF
TRBJ1-3,TRBV12-3/TRBV12-4,ASSFELTSGNTIY
TRBJ1-4,TRBV24-1,ASSYADRGGEKLF
TRBJ2-3,TRBV15,ATSRGRLANSDTQY
TRBJ1-4,TRBV15,ATSSVAGATNEKLL
TRBJ2-5,TRBV10-2,ASSDGSVSGETQY
TRBJ2-5,TRBV9,ASSQGINQETQY
TRBJ1-2,TRBV4-1,ASSPGLTNYGYT
TRBJ2-7,TRBV10-3,AISGSSNRAYEQY
TRBJ1-1,TRBV2,ASSDSNTEAF
TRBJ1-4,TRBV9,ASSAAGERTDEKLF
TRBJ2-5,TRBV7-7,ASSVEGLATGETQY
TRBJ2-2,TRBV29-1,SARTSGGASGELF
TRBJ1-2,TRBV29-1,SVTRAGDGYT
TRBJ2-5,TRBV5-1,ASSFAVEETQY
TRBJ1-3,TRBV12-3/TRBV12-4,ASRATGPNTIY
TRBJ1-1,TRBV28,ASSLGGSRMNTEAF
TRBJ1-2,TRBV25-1,ASSERGTGDSYGYT
TRBJ2-7,TRBV7-9,ASSYRPREQY
TRBJ1-2,TRBV4-1,ASSQDPRDLNYGYT
TRBJ1-5,TRBV5-1,ASSLLIQGGQPQH